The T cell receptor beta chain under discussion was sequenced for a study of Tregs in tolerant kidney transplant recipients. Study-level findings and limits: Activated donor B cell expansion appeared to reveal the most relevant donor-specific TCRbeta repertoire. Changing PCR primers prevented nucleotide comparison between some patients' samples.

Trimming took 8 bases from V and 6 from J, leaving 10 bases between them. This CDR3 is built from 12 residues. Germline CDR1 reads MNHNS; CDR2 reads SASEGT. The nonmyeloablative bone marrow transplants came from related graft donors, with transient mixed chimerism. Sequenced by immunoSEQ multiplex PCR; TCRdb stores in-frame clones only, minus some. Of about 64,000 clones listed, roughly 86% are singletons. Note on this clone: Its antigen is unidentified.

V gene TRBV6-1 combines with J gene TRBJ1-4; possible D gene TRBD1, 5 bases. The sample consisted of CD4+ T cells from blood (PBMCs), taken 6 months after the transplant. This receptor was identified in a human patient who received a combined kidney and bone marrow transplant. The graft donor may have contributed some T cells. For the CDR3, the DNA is TGTGCCAGCGGCCAGGGATATGAAAAACTGTTTTTT. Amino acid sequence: CASGQGYEKLFF.